What follows describes a single TCR beta chain. This clonotype was seen a handful of times. Its antigen remains undetermined. Base qualities were left out, and no much larger clone turns up one base away. The germline V gene (reference sequence) sets CDR1 to DFQATT and CDR2 to SNEGSKA. V loses 3 bases at its end and J loses 3 bases; junction bases beyond the gene matches: 4. From the cysteine up to the phenylalanine, the CDR3 has a length of 14 residues. CDR3 DNA only is kept here, 42 bases in frame from base 1. The donors were 40 or so Caucasian individuals from Russia, aged roughly 6 to 100 years, who were systemically healthy. Each donor gave about 9.7 milliliters of peripheral blood, drawn into EDTA-treated Vacutainer tubes. Ficoll-Paque density-gradient centrifugation was used to isolate PBMCs, with at least 6.5 million obtained per sample. Total RNA, at least 5 micrograms per sample, was extracted from PBMCs with Trizol reagent. For every donor, an aliquot of PBMCs went through flow cytometry to measure the percentages of naive CD45RAhigh/CD27high T cells.

This entry belongs to a study of blood T cells in healthy people across ages (dated by TCRdb to the mid-2010s). Regarding the research as a whole: Template switching captured roughly one uniquely barcoded TCR beta cDNA molecule per two T cells in model experiments. Age-related changes in TCR beta repertoire diversity were measured in the study by deep sequencing normalized with unique cDNA molecular identifiers. Donors were grouped into four age groups: young (average 16 years), middle-aged (around 39), aged (roughly 62) and long-lived (approximately 81). To avoid experimental bias, donors of different ages were randomly spread across the sequencing lanes. The study analyzed two additional independent replicas of 1 million unique cDNA reads from the same blood draw for two donors, one aged 18 to 30 and one aged 80 or older. Overall study outcomes, separate from this receptor: As age increased, observed TCR beta diversity per million T cells dropped in a roughly linear way, and a significant reduction was already evident by age roughly 40. Conclusive comparison of naive and antigen-experienced compartments was prevented by the profiling of bulk unsorted PBMCs. The CMV infection status of donors was not known, potentially confounding age-related changes in expanded clonotypes. Observed TCR beta diversity correlated strongly with the percentage of naive T cells measured by flow cytometry. Compared with the aged group, more naive CD4+ T cells, fewer expanded clones and increased TCR diversity were shown by the long-lived group, suggesting age selection. Total diversity estimates from one million sequenced T cells were considered lower bounds and underestimates.

The protocol used for the library was 5' RACE. The sequencing machine was an Illumina HiSeq 2500. A second PCR of roughly 6 to 11 cycles was run with a J-beta primer mix and a sample-barcoded 5' primer. Each TCR beta cDNA molecule received a unique molecular identifier from a template-switch 5' adaptor carrying 12 random nucleotides. At least 3 million CDR3-containing paired-end reads were obtained from each sample. First-strand cDNA was synthesized from all RNA with the Mint cDNA synthesis kit, primed by a TRBC-specific oligonucleotide. After uracil-DNA glycosylase treatment, a first 18-cycle PCR used universal primers M1SS and BC2_uni_R on all cDNA. The study's own analysis went as follows. Each sample was normalized by randomly selecting 1 million high-quality reads, each carrying a distinct molecular identifier. Reads sharing molecular identifiers were discarded rather than binned into consensus sequences. MiTCR, with a Q25 quality threshold and the strictest error-elimination algorithm, was used for CDR3 identification, clonotype clustering and error correction. A nonparametric unseen species model with Euler transformation was used to estimate a lower bound on total TCR beta diversity. TCRdb ran its own pipeline on the public reads, namely fastp trimming at Q25 and MiXCR clone calling, and kept in-frame beta chains. A single entry per CDR3 protein holds the most common genes and DNA from its merged rows. TCRdb assigned the V and J calls; the authors' analysis was not used. The sample records around 1,600,000 distinct CDR3 sequences, roughly 43% of which are singletons. Less than 5% of the sample goes to the ten largest clones.

The source of this sequence is a young woman in good health. The V and J genes are TRBV20-1 and TRBJ2-7; a stretch of 11 junction bases matches TRBD1. Specimen: blood. The CDR3 here reads CSASRTGGIYEQYF. The base sequence is TGCAGTGCTAGTCGGACAGGGGGCATCTACGAGCAGTACTTC.